This is a list of T cell receptor beta chains from one sample in a study of graft-versus-host responses after intestinal transplantation. TCRdb's copy holds only in-frame clones and misses some; the assay was immunoSEQ multiplex PCR. The table records 6,500 to 9,000 clones, about 94% of them present only once. Here the sequenced sample was PBMCs, taken 11 days after intestinal transplantation. The receptors stem from a human patient who received an intestinal transplant, so some T cells may come from the graft donor. The conserved cysteine and the conserved F or W are not part of the CDR3 here.

V: TRBV5-1; J: TRBJ2-7; CDR3: ASSMDGYEQY
V: TRBV29-1; J: TRBJ2-1; CDR3: SVEDRAGEQF
V: TRBV21-1; J: TRBJ2-1; CDR3: ASSNRQARLYNEQF
V: TRBV6-5; J: TRBJ2-7; CDR3: ASSYGRGAREQY
V: TRBV6-1; J: TRBJ2-7; CDR3: ASNRGGAREQY
V: TRBV6-6; J: TRBJ2-7; CDR3: ASSPDRVLDNEQY
V: TRBV4-2; J: TRBJ2-2; CDR3: ASSQVPQGQGTGELF
V: TRBV7-8; J: TRBJ2-2; CDR3: ASSPTDGYTGELF
V: TRBV6-1; J: TRBJ1-6; CDR3: ASSPKQENSPLH
V: TRBV5-4; J: TRBJ1-1; CDR3: ASSARTENTEAF
V: TRBV5-5; J: TRBJ1-2; CDR3: ASSPWEGDYGYT
V: TRBV6-1; J: TRBJ1-2; CDR3: ASGPEGSNYGYT
V: TRBV10-2; J: TRBJ2-1; CDR3: ASSERGNEQF
V: TRBV28; J: TRBJ2-1; CDR3: ASSLREQSNEQF
V: TRBV28; J: TRBJ2-7; CDR3: ASSWGTGRAFYEQY
V: TRBV7-2; J: TRBJ2-3; CDR3: ASSLQTSPTDTQY
V: TRBV7-2; J: TRBJ2-3; CDR3: ASSLRLADTQY
V: TRBV4-1; J: TRBJ2-1; CDR3: ASSQHPQGHEQF
V: TRBV5-1; J: TRBJ2-1; CDR3: ASSLVGLAGRYNEQF
V: TRBV4-1; J: TRBJ1-1; CDR3: ASSQLRLGLFDTEAF
V: TRBV4-1; J: TRBJ2-3; CDR3: ASSHRDRDTDTQY
V: TRBV2; J: TRBJ2-1; CDR3: ASSPIDRANNEQF
V: TRBV28; J: TRBJ1-1; CDR3: ASSPSLDSNTEAF
V: TRBV5-4; J: TRBJ2-1; CDR3: ASSLLPKTSGLREQF
V: TRBV6-5; J: NA; CDR3: ASSSGINYEQY
V: TRBV5-4; J: TRBJ2-5; CDR3: ASSLAAGGGETQY
V: TRBV15; J: TRBJ1-1; CDR3: ATSRYGTGGEAF
V: TRBV5-1; J: TRBJ2-1; CDR3: ASSTTSEYYNEQF
V: TRBV5-1; J: TRBJ1-1; CDR3: ASREGLIDTEAF
V: TRBV7-9; J: TRBJ2-6; CDR3: ASSLTGSGANVLT
V: TRBV28; J: TRBJ2-3; CDR3: ASSHDRESTDTQY
V: TRBV9; J: TRBJ2-1; CDR3: ASSVAHGDEQF
V: TRBV27; J: TRBJ1-2; CDR3: ASSTRGLNLYGYT
V: TRBV5-4; J: TRBJ2-3; CDR3: ASSFGTSGSVVLGTDTQY
V: TRBV6-6; J: TRBJ1-2; CDR3: ASSYSPSRGGYT
V: TRBV29-1; J: TRBJ2-2; CDR3: SVGGEGRGLGTGELF
V: TRBV28; J: TRBJ2-7; CDR3: ASSLLLWRHVPYEQY
V: TRBV6-4; J: TRBJ2-3; CDR3: ASKGAGESDTQY
V: TRBV18; J: TRBJ1-1; CDR3: ASSPKSTVNTEAF
V: TRBV4-1; J: TRBJ2-5; CDR3: ASSLGLAGGETQY
V: TRBV7-9; J: TRBJ2-7; CDR3: ASSFGREGSYYEQY
V: TRBV7-3; J: TRBJ2-2; CDR3: ASRQRGGRTGELF
V: TRBV7-9; J: TRBJ1-1; CDR3: ASSLYSEAF
V: TRBV10-3; J: TRBJ1-2; CDR3: AISEEGGIGYGYT
V: TRBV7-9; J: TRBJ1-6; CDR3: ASSSLGDWNSPLH